This T cell receptor (beta chain) was sequenced during a study of blood T cell repertoires in COVID-19. At the level of the study: T cells, B-cell-depleted T cells, or PBMCs provided the cDNA or gDNA that served as material.

Source study methods: Amplifying reference gene primers gave estimates of nucleated cell counts. Method: immunoSEQ multiplex PCR; TCRdb's copy keeps in-frame clones and lacks some. V and J calls and clone size are given by that table; D and trimming were obtained from the DNA. The repertoire holds fewer than 200,000 clones, with around four fifths as singletons. Participants reported their clinical history, and cohort assignment relied on those reports. Two consecutive negative NP/OP PCR tests, clearance, or resolved symptoms defined Cohort 3 recovery. J was trimmed by 5 bases and V by 8 bases; bases with no gene match: 17. The CDR3 length is 17 residues. CDR1 and CDR2 (germline): SNHLY, FYNNEI.

This TCR was recovered from a woman between 45 and 65 years old who had recovered from COVID-19. V and J are TRBV2 and TRBJ2-3; 9 bases agree with TRBD2. The specimen was PBMCs or T cells enriched from blood (not recorded which). Here the CDR3 reads CASLARATSGFGDTQYF. In nucleotides, the CDR3 is TGTGCCAGCCTTGCAAGGGCGACTAGCGGCTTTGGAGATACGCAGTATTTT. The whole variable domain, filled in from reference TRBV2 and TRBJ2-3, reads EPEVTQTPSHQVTQMGQEVILRCVPISNHLYFYWYRQILGQKVEFLVSFYNNEISEKSEIFDDQFSVERPDGSNFTLKIRSTKLEDSAMYFCASLARATSGFGDTQYFGPGTRLTVL.